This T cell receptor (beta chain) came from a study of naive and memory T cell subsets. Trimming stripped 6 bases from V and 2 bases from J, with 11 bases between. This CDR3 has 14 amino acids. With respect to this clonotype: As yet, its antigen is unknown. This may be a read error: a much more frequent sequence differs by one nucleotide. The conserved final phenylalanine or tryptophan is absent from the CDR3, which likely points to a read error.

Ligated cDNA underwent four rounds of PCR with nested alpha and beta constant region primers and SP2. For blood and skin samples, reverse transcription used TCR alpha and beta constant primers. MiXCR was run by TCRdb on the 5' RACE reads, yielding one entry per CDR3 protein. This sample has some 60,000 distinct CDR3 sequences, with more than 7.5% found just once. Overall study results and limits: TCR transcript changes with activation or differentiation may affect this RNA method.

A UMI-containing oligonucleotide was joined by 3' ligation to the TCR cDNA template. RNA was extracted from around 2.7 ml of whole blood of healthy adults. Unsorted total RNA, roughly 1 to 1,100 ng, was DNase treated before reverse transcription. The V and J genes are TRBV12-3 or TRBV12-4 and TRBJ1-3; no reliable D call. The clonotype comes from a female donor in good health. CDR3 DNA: TGTGCCAGCAGCCTGGGCCGGACTGGAAACACCATATATTCT. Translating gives CASSLGRTGNTIYS.